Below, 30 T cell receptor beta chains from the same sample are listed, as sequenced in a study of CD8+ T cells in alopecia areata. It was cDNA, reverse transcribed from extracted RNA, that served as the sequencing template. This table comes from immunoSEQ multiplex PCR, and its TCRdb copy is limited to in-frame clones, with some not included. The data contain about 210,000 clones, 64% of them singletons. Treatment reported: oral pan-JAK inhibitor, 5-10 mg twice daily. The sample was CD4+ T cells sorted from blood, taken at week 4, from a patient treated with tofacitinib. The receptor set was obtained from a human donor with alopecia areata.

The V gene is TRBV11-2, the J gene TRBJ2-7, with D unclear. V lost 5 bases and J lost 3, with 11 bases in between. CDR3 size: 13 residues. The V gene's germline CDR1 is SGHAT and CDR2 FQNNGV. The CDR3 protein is CASSLARDYEQYF. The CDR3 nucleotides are TGTGCCAGCAGCCTCGCTCGAGACTACGAGCAGTACTTC.

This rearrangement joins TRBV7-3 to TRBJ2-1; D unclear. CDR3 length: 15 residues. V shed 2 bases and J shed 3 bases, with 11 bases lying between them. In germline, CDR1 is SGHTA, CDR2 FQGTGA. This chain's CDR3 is CASSLGLDDYNEQFF. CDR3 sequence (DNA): TGTGCCAGCAGCTTAGGGCTAGATGACTACAATGAGCAGTTCTTC.

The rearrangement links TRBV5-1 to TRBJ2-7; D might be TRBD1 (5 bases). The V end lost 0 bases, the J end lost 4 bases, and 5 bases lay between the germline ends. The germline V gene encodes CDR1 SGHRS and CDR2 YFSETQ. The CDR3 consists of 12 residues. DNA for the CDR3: TGCGCCAGCAGCTTGGAGGGGTACGAGCAGTACTTC. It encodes CASSLEGYEQYF.

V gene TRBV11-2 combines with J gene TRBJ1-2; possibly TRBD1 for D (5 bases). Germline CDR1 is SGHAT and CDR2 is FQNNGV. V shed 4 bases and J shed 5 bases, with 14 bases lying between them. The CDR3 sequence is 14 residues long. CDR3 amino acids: CASSSAGTVYGYTF. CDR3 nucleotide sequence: TGTGCCAGCAGCTCCGCCGGGACGGTGTATGGCTACACCTTC.

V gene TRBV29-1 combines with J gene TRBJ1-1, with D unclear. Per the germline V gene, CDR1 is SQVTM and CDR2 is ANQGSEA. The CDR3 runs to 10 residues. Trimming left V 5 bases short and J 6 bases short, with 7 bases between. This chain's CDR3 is CSVLTPEAFF. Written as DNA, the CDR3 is TGCAGCGTTCTGACACCTGAAGCTTTCTTT.

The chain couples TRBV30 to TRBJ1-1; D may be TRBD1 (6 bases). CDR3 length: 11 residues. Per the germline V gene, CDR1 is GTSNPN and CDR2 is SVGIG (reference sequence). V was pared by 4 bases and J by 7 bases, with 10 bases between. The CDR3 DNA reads TGTGCCTGGATTCGGGGGCGTGAAGCTTTCTTT. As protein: CAWIRGREAFF.

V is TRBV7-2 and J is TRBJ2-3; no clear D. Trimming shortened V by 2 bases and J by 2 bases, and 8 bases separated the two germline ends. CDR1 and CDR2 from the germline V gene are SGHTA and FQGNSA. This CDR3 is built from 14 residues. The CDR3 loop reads CASSLNELTDTQYF. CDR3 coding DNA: TGTGCCAGCAGCTTAAATGAACTCACAGATACGCAGTATTTT.

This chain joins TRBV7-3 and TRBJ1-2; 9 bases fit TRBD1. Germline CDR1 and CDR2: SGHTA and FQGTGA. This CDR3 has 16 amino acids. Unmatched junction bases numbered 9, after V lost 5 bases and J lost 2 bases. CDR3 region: CASSPTTGGENYGYTF. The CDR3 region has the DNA TGTGCCAGCAGCCCAACTACAGGGGGCGAAAACTATGGCTACACCTTC. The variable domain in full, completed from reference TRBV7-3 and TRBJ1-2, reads GAGVSQTPSNKVTEKGKYVELRCDPISGHTALYWYRQSLGQGPEFLIYFQGTGAADDSGLPNDRFFAVRPEGSVSTLKIQRTERGDSAVYLCASSPTTGGENYGYTFGSGTRLTVV.

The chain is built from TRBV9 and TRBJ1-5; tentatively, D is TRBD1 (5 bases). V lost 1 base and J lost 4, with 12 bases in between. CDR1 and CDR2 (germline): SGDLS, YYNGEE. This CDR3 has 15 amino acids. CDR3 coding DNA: TGTGCCAGCAGCGTAACCCCCGACAGTAATCAGCCCCAGCATTTT. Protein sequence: CASSVTPDSNQPQHF.

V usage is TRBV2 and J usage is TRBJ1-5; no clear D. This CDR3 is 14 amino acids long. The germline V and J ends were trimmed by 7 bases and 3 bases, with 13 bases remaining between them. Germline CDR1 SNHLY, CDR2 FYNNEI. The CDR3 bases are TGTGCCAGCACCCCCGGGTTCCCCAATCAGCCCCAGCATTTT. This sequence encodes CASTPGFPNQPQHF.

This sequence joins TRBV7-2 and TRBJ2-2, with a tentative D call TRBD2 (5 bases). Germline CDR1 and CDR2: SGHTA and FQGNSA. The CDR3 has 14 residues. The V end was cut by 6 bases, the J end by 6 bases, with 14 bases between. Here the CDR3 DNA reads TGTGCCAGCAGGTCGGACTGGTCCTCCGGGGAGCTGTTTTTT. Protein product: CASRSDWSSGELFF. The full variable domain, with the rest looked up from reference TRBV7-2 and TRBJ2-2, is GAGVSQSPSNKVTEKGKDVELRCDPISGHTALYWYRQSLGQGLEFLIYFQGNSAPDKSGLPSDRFSAERTGGSVSTLTIQRTQQEDSAVYLCASRSDWSSGELFFGEGSRLTVL.

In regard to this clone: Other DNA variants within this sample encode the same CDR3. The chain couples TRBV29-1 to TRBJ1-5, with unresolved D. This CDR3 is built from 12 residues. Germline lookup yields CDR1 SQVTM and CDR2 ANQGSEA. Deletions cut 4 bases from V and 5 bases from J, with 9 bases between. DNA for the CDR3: TGCAGCGTTGGGGCCCGAGATCAGCCCCAGCATTTT. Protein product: CSVGARDQPQHF.

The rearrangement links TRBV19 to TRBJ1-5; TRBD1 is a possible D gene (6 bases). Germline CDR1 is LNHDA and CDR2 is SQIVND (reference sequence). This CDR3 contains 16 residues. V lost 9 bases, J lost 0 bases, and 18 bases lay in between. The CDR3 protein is CASQIQRGFSNQPQHF. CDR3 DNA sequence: TGTGCCAGCCAAATACAGAGGGGGTTTAGCAATCAGCCCCAGCATTTT.

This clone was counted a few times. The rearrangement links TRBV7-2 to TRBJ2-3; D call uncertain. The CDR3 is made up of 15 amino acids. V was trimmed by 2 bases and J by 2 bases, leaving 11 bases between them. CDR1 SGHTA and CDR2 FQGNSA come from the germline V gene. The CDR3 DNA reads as TGTGCCAGCAGCTTATCTCCACAGATCACAGATACGCAGTATTTT. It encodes CASSLSPQITDTQYF.

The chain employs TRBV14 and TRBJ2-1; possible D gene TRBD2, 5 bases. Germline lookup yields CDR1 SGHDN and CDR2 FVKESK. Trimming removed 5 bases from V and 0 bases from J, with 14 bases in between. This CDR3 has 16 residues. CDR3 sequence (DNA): TGTGCCAGCAGCTCCTTGGTGGGAGTCTCCTACAATGAGCAGTTCTTC. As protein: CASSSLVGVSYNEQFF.

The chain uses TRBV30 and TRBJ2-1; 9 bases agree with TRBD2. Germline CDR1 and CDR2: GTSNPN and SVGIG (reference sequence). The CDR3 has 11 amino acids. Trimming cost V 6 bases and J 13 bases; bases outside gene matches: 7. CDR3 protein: CACHSGTSQFF. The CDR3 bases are TGTGCCTGTCACTCGGGGACTAGCCAGTTCTTC.

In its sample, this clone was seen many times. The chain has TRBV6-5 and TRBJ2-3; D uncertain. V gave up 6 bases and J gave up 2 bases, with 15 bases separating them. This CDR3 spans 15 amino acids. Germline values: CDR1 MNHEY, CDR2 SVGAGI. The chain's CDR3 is CASSLRNRATDTQYF. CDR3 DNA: TGTGCCAGCAGCTTAAGGAACAGAGCCACAGATACGCAGTATTTT.

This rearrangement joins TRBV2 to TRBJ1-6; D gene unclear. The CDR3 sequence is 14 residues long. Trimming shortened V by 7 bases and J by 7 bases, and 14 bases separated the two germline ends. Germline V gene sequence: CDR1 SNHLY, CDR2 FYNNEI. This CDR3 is CASTPGAGNSPLHF. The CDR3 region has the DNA TGTGCCAGCACCCCGGGCGCTGGGAATTCACCCCTCCACTTT.

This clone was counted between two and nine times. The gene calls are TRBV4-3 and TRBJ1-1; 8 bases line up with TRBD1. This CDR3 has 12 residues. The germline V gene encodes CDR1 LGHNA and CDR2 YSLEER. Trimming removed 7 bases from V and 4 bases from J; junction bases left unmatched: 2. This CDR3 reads CASKGQVTEAFF. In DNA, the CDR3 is TGCGCCAGCAAGGGACAGGTCACTGAAGCTTTCTTT.

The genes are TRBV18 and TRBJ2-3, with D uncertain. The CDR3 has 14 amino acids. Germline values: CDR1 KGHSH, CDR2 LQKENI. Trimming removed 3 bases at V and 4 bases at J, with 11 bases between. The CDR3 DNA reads TGTGCCAGCTCACCGTCAGGATCATCAGATACGCAGTATTTT. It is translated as CASSPSGSSDTQYF.

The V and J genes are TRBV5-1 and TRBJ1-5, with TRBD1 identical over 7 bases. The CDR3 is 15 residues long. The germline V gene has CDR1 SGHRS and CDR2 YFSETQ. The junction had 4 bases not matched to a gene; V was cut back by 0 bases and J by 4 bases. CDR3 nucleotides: TGCGCCAGCAGCTTGGGGGACAGCTTAAATCAGCCCCAGCATTTT. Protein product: CASSLGDSLNQPQHF. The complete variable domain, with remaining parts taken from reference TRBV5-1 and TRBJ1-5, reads KAGVTQTPRYLIKTRGQQVTLSCSPISGHRSVSWYQQTPGQGLQFLFEYFSETQRNKGNFPGRFSGRQFSNSRSEMNVSTLELGDSALYLCASSLGDSLNQPQHFGDGTRLSIL.

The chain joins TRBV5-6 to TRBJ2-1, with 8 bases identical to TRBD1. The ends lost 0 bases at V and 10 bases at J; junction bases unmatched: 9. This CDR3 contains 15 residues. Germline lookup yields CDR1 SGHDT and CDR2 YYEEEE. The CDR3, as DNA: TGTGCCAGCAGCTTGGTTGTGACAGGGGTTAGGGAGCAGTTCTTC. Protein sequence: CASSLVVTGVREQFF.

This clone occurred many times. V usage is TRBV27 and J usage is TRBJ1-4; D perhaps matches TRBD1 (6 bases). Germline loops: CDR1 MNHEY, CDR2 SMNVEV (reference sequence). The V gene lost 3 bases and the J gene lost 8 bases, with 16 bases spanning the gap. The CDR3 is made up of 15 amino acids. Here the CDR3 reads CASSFQLGASEKLFF. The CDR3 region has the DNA TGTGCCAGCAGTTTTCAGCTGGGGGCATCCGAAAAACTGTTTTTT.

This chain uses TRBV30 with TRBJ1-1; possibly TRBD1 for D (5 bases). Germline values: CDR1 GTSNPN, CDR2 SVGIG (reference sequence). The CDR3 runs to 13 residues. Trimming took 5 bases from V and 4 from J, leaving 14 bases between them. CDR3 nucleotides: TGTGCCTGGTCTACTCAGGGCAGCACTGAAGCTTTCTTT. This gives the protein CAWSTQGSTEAFF.

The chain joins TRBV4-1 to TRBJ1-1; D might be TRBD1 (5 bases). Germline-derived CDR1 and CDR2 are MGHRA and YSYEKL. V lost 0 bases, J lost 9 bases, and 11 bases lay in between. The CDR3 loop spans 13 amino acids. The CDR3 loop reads CASSQDSGRQAFF. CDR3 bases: TGCGCCAGCAGCCAAGATTCGGGGCGGCAAGCTTTCTTT.

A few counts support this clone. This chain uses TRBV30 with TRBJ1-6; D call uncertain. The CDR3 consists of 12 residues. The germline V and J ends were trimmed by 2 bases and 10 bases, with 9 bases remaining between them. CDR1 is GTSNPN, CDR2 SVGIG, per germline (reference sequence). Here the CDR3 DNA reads TGTGCCTGGAGTCCAGAGAGATCACCCCTCCACTTT. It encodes CAWSPERSPLHF.

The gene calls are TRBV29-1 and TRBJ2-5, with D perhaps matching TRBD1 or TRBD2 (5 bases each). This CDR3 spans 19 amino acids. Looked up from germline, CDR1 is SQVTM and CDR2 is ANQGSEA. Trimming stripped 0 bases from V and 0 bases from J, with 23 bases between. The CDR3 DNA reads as TGCAGCGTTGAAGAAGTCGGACCTTCCGAGGGGTGGTACCAAGAGACCCAGTACTTC. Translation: CSVEEVGPSEGWYQETQYF.

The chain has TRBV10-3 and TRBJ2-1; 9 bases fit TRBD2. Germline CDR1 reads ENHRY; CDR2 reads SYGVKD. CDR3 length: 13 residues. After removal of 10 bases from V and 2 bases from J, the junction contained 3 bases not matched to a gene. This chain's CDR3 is CATIAGAYNEQFF. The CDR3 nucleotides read TGTGCCACGATAGCGGGGGCCTACAATGAGCAGTTCTTC.

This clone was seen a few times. Here the CDR3 DNA reads TGCGCCAGCAGCCCCAACTGGGGGGTACCTAATGAAAAACTGTTTTTT. Encoded protein: CASSPNWGVPNEKLFF. This chain connects TRBV4-3 to TRBJ1-4; a possible D gene is TRBD1 (5 bases). The V end lost 4 bases, the J end lost 3 bases, and 15 bases lay between the germline ends. This CDR3 comprises 16 residues. Germline V lookup: CDR1 LGHNA, CDR2 YSLEER.

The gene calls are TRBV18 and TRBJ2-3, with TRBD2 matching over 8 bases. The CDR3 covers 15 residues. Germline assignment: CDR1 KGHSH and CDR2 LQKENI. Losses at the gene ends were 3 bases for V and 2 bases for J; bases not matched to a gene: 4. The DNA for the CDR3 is TGTGCCAGCTCACCCAGCGGGGGCCTCACAGATACGCAGTATTTT. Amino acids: CASSPSGGLTDTQYF.